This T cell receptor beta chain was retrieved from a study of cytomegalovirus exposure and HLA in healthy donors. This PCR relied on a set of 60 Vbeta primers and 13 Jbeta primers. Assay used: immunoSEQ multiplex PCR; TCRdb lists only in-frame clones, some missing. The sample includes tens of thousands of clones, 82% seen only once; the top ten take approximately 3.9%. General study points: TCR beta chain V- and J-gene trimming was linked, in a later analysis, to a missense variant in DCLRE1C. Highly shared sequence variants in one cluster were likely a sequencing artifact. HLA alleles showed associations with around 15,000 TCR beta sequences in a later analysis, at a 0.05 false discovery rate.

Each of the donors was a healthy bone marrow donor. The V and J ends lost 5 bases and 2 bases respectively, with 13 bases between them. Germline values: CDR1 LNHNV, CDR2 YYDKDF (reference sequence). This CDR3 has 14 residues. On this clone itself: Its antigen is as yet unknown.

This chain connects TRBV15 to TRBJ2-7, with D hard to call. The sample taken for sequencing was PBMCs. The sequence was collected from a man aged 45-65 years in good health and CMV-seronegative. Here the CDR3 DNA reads TGTGCCACCAGCGTTACTTCCCCCACCTACGAGCAGTACTTC. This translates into CATSVTSPTYEQYF.